This T cell receptor beta chain was sequenced in a study of graft-versus-host responses after intestinal transplantation. Clones were read by immunoSEQ multiplex PCR, and TCRdb kept only the in-frame ones, dropping some. The top ten clones hold about 0.7% of a sample with roughly 25,000 clones, approximately 40% of them seen once. The CDR3 sequence is 19 residues long. CDR1 and CDR2 (germline): SGHTA, FQGNSA. V was clipped by 3 bases and J by 6 bases; unmatched bases: 16. Sequences were derived from alloreactive CD4+ T cells from a mixed lymphocyte reaction culture, sampled before intestinal transplant. The sample's subset: CFSE-low proliferating T cells sorted from roughly six-day pre-transplant mixed lymphocyte reaction (GvH or HvG direction). The sequence was collected from a human patient who received an intestinal transplant. The chain couples TRBV7-2 to TRBJ2-2; 10 bases fit TRBD2. The CDR3 bases are TGTGCCAGCAGCTTTCAGTTTGTTTGGGCTAGCGGGGGCCCCGGGGAGCTGTTTTTT. Translating it yields CASSFQFVWASGGPGELFF. Full variable domain (missing parts from reference TRBV7-2 and TRBJ2-2): GAGVSQSPSNKVTEKGKDVELRCDPISGHTALYWYRQSLGQGLEFLIYFQGNSAPDKSGLPSDRFSAERTGGSVSTLTIQRTQQEDSAVYLCASSFQFVWASGGPGELFFGEGSRLTVL.